This T cell receptor beta chain was sequenced for a study of blood T cell repertoires in COVID-19. About the study: Sites across the United States, Italy and Spain contributed samples from acute and convalescent COVID-19. In each case, the material was cDNA or gDNA derived from T cells, B-cell-depleted T cells, or PBMCs.

Authors' analysis steps: Amplification of reference gene primers provided the estimated nucleated cell counts. Sequencing used immunoSEQ multiplex PCR; TCRdb keeps in-frame clones, though not all of them. That table supplies the V and J calls and clone size; D and trimming were determined from the DNA. This table holds some 670,000 clones, more than 80% found once. CDR1 and CDR2 from the germline V gene are MGHRA and YSYEKL. Trimming cost V 0 bases and J 1 base; bases outside gene matches: 0. This CDR3 has 16 residues. This clone was seen once. J is TRBJ2-3 and V is TRBV4-1; 11 nucleotides agree with TRBD2. Sequencing used peripheral blood. The receptor was isolated from a woman aged 18-35 years with acute or convalescent COVID-19. CDR3 protein: CASSQEGLAGTDTQYF. CDR3 DNA: TGCGCCAGCAGCCAAGAGGGACTAGCGGGCACAGATACGCAGTATTTT.